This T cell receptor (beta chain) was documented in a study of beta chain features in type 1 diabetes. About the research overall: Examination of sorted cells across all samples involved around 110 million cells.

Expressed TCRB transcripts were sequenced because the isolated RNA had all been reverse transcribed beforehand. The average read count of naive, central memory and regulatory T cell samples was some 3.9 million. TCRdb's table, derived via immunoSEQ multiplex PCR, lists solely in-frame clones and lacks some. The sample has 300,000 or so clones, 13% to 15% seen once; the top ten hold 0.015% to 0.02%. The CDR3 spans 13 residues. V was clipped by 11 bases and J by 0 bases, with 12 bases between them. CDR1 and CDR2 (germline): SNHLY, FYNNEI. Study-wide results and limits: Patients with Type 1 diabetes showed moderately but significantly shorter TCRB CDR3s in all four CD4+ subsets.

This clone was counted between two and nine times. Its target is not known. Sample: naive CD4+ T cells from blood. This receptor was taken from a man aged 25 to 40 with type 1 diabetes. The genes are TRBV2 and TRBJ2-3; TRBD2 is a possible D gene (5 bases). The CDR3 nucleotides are TGTGCCGGGAGAGGGCTGAGCACAGATACGCAGTATTTT. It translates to CAGRGLSTDTQYF.